In its sample, the clone carrying this TCR beta chain was seen a few times. CDR3 length: 11 amino acids. The ends were cut back, 5 bases at V and 8 bases at J, with 9 bases in the middle. In germline, CDR1 is LGHDT, CDR2 YNNKEL (reference sequence). Recovered status in Cohort 3 required two negative PCRs, clearance, or symptom resolution. Authors' processing steps: Estimation of nucleated cell counts relied on the amplification of reference gene primers. Data came from immunoSEQ multiplex PCR; TCRdb stores just in-frame clones and leaves some out. V, J and clone size derive from that table, while D and trimming were established from the DNA sequence. Of hundreds of thousands of clones in the sample, approximately 84% were seen once. This sample was taken from a study of blood T cell repertoires in COVID-19. Looking at the study overall: Samples taken during acute and convalescent COVID-19 were collected in the United States, Italy and Spain. The analysed material was cDNA or gDNA that came from T cells, B-cell-depleted T cells, or PBMCs.

The genes are TRBV3-1 (or the pseudogene TRBV3-2) and TRBJ1-2; possibly TRBD1 for D (5 bases). The sample comprised PBMCs or T cells enriched from blood (not recorded which). This receptor was taken from a middle-aged man who had recovered from COVID-19. The CDR3 is CASSNNRGYTF. As DNA, the CDR3 is TGTGCCAGCAGCAATAACAGGGGCTACACCTTC.